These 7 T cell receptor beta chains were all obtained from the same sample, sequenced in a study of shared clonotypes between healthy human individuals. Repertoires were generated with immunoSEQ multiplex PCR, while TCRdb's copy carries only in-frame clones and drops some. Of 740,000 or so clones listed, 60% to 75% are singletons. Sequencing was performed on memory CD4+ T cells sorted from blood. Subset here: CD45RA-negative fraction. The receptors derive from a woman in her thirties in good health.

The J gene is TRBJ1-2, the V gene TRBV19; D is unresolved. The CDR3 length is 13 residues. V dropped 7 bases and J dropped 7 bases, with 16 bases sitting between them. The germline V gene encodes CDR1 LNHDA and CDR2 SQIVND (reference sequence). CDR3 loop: CASTHDMGRGYTF. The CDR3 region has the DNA TGTGCCAGTACCCACGACATGGGTCGTGGCTACACCTTC.

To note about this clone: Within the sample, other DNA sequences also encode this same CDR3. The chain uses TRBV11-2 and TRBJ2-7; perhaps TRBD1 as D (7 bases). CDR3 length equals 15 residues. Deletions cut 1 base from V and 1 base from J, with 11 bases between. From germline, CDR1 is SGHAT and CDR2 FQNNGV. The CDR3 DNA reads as TGTGCCAGCAGCTTAGGGACAGGAGGGTCCTACGAGCAGTACTTC. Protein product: CASSLGTGGSYEQYF.

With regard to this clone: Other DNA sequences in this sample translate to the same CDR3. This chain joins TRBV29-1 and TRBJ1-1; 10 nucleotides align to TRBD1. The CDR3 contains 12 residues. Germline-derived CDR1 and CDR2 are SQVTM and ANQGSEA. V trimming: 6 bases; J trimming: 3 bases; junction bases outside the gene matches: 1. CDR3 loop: CSVGQGDTEAFF. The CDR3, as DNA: TGCAGCGTCGGACAGGGGGACACTGAAGCTTTCTTT.

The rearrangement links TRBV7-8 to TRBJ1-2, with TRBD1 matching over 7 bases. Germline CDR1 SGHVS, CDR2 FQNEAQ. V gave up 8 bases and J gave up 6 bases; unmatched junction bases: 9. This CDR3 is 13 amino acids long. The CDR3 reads CASEGRGLDGYTF. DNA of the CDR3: TGTGCCAGCGAAGGGAGGGGGCTGGATGGCTACACCTTC.

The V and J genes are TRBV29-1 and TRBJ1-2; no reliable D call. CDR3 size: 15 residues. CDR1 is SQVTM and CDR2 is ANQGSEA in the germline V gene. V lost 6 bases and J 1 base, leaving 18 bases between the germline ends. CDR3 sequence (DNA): TGCAGCGTCCAGTTCGGCAGTCAAAATAACTATGGCTACACCTTC. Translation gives CSVQFGSQNNYGYTF.

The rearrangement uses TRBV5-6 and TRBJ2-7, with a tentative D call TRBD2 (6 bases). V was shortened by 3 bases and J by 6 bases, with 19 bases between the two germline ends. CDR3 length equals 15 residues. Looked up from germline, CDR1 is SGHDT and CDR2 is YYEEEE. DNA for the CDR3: TGTGCCAGCAGCTCACTCAAAAGGGCCGGGGGCGAGCAGTACTTC. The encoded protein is CASSSLKRAGGEQYF.

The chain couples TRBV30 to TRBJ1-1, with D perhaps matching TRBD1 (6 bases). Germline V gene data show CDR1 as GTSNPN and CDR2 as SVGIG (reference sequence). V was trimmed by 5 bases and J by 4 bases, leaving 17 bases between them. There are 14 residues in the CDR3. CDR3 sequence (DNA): TGTGCCTGGTTAAGGGGGGTTGGGGGCACTGAAGCTTTCTTT. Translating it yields CAWLRGVGGTEAFF.